Listed here is a single TCR beta chain. TCRdb's copy holds only in-frame clones and misses some; the assay was immunoSEQ multiplex PCR. There are 270,000 or so clones in the sample; roughly 80% occur only once, and approximately 9% lies in the top ten. This record belongs to a study of blood T cell repertoires in COVID-19. Germline loops: CDR1 MNHNY, CDR2 SVGAGI (reference sequence). The V gene lost 5 bases and the J gene lost 1 base, with 16 bases spanning the gap. This CDR3 region has 16 residues. This chain links TRBV6-6 with TRBJ2-3; tentatively, D is TRBD1 (7 bases). Material for sequencing was peripheral blood. This clonotype originated in a woman aged 50 to 60 who had recovered from COVID-19. The CDR3 nucleotides read TGTGCCAGCAGTAAACCCAGGGGGGAGGGCACAGATACGCAGTATTTT. It translates to CASSKPRGEGTDTQYF.